This TCR beta chain was observed in a study of control samples from healthy donors and cancer patients. Per the germline V gene, CDR1 is LNHDA and CDR2 is SQIVND (reference sequence). The CDR3 is made up of 15 amino acids. With V trimmed by 3 bases and J by 5 bases, 6 bases remained unmatched. Only in-frame clones appear in the TCRdb table, and some are missing; sequencing was by immunoSEQ multiplex PCR. The table lists around 140,000 clones, 80% to 95% of them singletons. Sequencing was performed on blood. This chain uses TRBV19 with TRBJ2-7; 11 nucleotides match TRBD1. This clonotype was obtained from a man aged 18 to 35 in good health. The CDR3, as DNA: TGTGCCAGTAGTATTCTCGGGACAGGGGGAGACGAGCAGTACTTC. It is translated as CASSILGTGGDEQYF.